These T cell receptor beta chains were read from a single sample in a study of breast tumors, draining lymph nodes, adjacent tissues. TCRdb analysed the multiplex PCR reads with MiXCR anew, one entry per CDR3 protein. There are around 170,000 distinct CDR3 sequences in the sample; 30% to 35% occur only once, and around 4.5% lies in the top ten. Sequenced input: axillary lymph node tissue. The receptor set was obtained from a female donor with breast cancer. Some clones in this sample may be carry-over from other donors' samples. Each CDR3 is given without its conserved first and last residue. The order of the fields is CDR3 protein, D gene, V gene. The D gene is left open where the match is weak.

CDR3: SVETEGSYEQYFGPGGTNEKLF
D: .
V: TRBV29-1

CDR3: ASSISTVETQY
D: .
V: TRBV19

CDR3: ASSAGPGFANVLT
D: .
V: TRBV5-6

CDR3: ASSRDRDPGNTIY
D: .
V: TRBV5-5

CDR3: ASSQESGTPNEQF
D: .
V: TRBV4-1

CDR3: ASSLGTGNTEAF
D: .
V: TRBV18

CDR3: ASSIGWTSGVGELF
D: TRBD2
V: TRBV19

CDR3: ASSFGDSYGYT
D: TRBD1
V: TRBV7-9

CDR3: ASSSQGALNSPLH
D: TRBD1
V: TRBV7-3

CDR3: ASSQETSQSGELF
D: .
V: TRBV4-2

CDR3: ATSRDRGSPLH
D: .
V: TRBV15

CDR3: ASSQVAGQGYGSPLH
D: TRBD1
V: TRBV12-3/TRBV12-4

CDR3: AISKMGNTGELF
D: .
V: TRBV10-3

CDR3: ASSPLWDRAGNTIY
D: TRBD1
V: TRBV7-9

CDR3: ASSIDRTPGLGLF
D: .
V: TRBV19

CDR3: ASSRGEKLF
D: .
V: TRBV11-3

CDR3: ASSLQVSSYEQY
D: .
V: TRBV12-3/TRBV12-4

CDR3: ASGVFLGGQGAYEQS
D: TRBD1
V: TRBV19

CDR3: AISASGTGDNEKLF
D: TRBD1
V: TRBV10-3

CDR3: ASSLAARISSYNSPLH
D: .
V: TRBV5-5

CDR3: ASSSPDTQY
D: .
V: TRBV28

CDR3: ASSSGTSGRAYQETQY
D: TRBD2
V: TRBV7-3

CDR3: ASSSWLAGAAWNEQF
D: TRBD2
V: TRBV7-2

CDR3: ASSTRTGGDEQY
D: TRBD1
V: TRBV5-4

CDR3: ASSWTASTDTQY
D: .
V: TRBV6-5

CDR3: TLLDRDNSPLH
D: TRBD1
V: TRBV20-1

CDR3: ASGFGVGGVEKLL
D: .
V: TRBV5-8

CDR3: ASSYGVSGSASYNEQY
D: TRBD2
V: TRBV6-6

CDR3: ASSFGQGARVRQY
D: TRBD1
V: TRBV5-6

CDR3: ASRPLAGDNEQF
D: TRBD2
V: TRBV6-5

CDR3: ASSLDLMVETQY
D: .
V: TRBV11-3

CDR3: ASSLDGSLGSHEQY
D: .
V: TRBV5-1